This TCR beta chain derives from a study of naive and memory T cell subsets (TCRdb year 2017). Regarding the complete study: Sorted naive and memory T cell subsets from peripheral blood were analyzed in the study using a UMI-based, open-source pipeline for TCR alpha and beta sequencing. RNA was DNase-treated and reverse transcribed with TCR constant-region primers, mostly using SuperScript III. Complete agreement was observed between the functional CMV T cell responses and the IgG serology results.

This clonotype turned up a few times. What antigen it recognizes has not been identified. No base quality information exists; no much larger clone differs at one position. Findings and caveats that apply to the study as a whole: Following error correction, more than 95% of naive TCR sequences occurred only once, which made naive abundance distributions much steeper than those of memory subsets. A few larger clonotypes were present in naive repertoires, especially CD8 naive repertoires, and these clonotypes were possibly memory cells re-expressing CD45RA. RNA-based TCR counts may be influenced by expression changes linked to T cell activation and differentiation. The repertoire findings for the naive and memory subsets could not be validated, as no ground truth was available. TCR abundance followed a power law with an exponent that was different for naive and memory subsets but consistent across the three individuals. A clonotype was defined as a single alpha or beta chain sequence rather than as a paired alpha/beta receptor. In both CD4 and CD8 cells, the Gini index increased while Shannon and inverse Simpson diversity decreased from naive through CM, EM and EMRA.

From the second PCR step onward, the TCR alpha chain libraries and the TCR beta chain libraries were amplified separately. To determine each donor's CMV status, fresh PBMCs were stimulated overnight with CMV viral lysate, and IFNgamma production from CD4+ T cells was then assessed. Miltenyi beads were used first to positively select CD4 T cells, and CD8 T cells were then positively selected from the CD4-negative fraction. After staining for CD3, CD4, CD8, CD45RA, CD27 and a live/dead dye, cells were sorted on a BD Aria II into four subsets based on CD45RA and CD27. Three healthy volunteers provided blood, and the blood of each volunteer was split into CD4 and CD8 T cells and then into four differentiation subsets. Roughly 0.11 L of peripheral blood was drawn per donor, and PBMC were isolated by Ficoll-Paque PLUS density-gradient centrifugation. After sorting, cells were lysed in RLT buffer, RNA was extracted using a Qiagen RNeasy kit, and the extracted RNA was stored at -80 degrees C.

Library creation used UMI-ligation and nested PCR. The beta constant-region primer consisted of an equimolar mixture of two oligonucleotides that together covered TRBC1 and TRBC2. The ligated cDNA went through four rounds of PCR with nested alpha and beta constant-region primers together with the SP2 primer. A single-stranded oligonucleotide containing the SP2 primer and a 12-nucleotide UMI was joined to the 3' end of the cDNA by T4 RNA ligase 1. Incubation of the ligation reaction lasted roughly 20-25 hours at 16 degrees C. To avoid over-amplification, PCR2 was usually performed as a SYBR Green qPCR and halted once a predetermined threshold was reached. All purifications after the first were performed with Agencourt AMPure XP magnetic beads. Libraries were quantified by Qubit and checked on a TapeStation, with a main peak expected near 650 bp. The pooled libraries were sequenced on an Illumina MiSeq using v2 2x251 paired-end kits, which usually yielded about 0.95-2.1 million reads per sample. Libraries were pooled at 3 to 4 nM per sample, and roughly 4.5-8% PhiX was added to improve cluster recognition. Under the source paper's analysis protocol: FASTQ reads processed by Demultiplexor were assigned V and J genes by Decombinator through tag matching that tolerated a single base-pair mismatch. By using UMIs, Collapsinator corrected both sequencing errors and the frequency errors caused by PCR heterogeneity. TCRs were translated and CDR3s were extracted from the conserved cysteine to the FGXG phenylalanine by CDR3Translator, with non-productive sequences being flagged. Gini, Shannon entropy and inverse Simpson indices were calculated on repertoires subsampled to equal numbers of UMI-defined TCRs. Within the linear range, a power law was fitted by maximum likelihood to the distributions of clonotype abundance. On one naive CD8 sample, the pipeline and MIGEC gave similar UMI counts, unique TCR numbers and clonal distributions. In one analysis, naive TCRs that were also found in any memory subset of the same donor were excluded from the naive repertoire. Repertoires were searched for about 7,300 CMV-associated CDR3 sequences compiled from VDJdb and a published dataset. TCRdb reworked the public reads: Q25 trimming with fastp, MiXCR clone assembly, productive beta chains retained. Rows are combined by CDR3 protein, so each entry shows the most common genes and DNA. These V and J calls originate from TCRdb's pipeline instead of the authors' own analysis. The sample includes approximately 150,000 distinct CDR3 sequences, with over 20% observed a single time. Less than 0.13% of the sample lies in the top ten.

The sequencing sample was made of naive CD4+ T cells from blood. This specimen's cell subset or site label, interpreted: naive T cells, CD45RA high CD27+. The TCR sequence derives from a human donor in good health.

The nucleotide sequence reads as follows: TGTGCCAGCAGCATGACAGGACTCTACGAGCAGTACTTC. Translated, it reads CASSMTGLYEQYF. The rearranged segments are TRBV27 and TRBJ2-7, and perhaps TRBD1 as D gene, on 6 matching bases. Sequences MNHEY (CDR1) and SMNVEV (CDR2) are obtained from the germline V gene (reference sequence). V is clipped by 6 bases and J by 3 bases, and the sequence between their germline boundaries is 12 bases long. The CDR3, cysteine through phenylalanine, is 13 amino acids long. The sequence is cut down to CDR3 DNA, 39 bases in frame from base 1.